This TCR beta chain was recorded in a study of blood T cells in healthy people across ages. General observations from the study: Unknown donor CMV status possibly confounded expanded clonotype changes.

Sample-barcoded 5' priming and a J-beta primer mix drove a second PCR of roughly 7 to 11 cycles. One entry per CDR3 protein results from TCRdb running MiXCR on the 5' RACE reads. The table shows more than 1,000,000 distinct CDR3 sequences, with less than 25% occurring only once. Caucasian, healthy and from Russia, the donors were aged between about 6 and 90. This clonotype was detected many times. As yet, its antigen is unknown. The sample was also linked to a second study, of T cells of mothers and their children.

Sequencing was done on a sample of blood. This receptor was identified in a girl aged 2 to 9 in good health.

CDR3: CASSLEVNTEAFF. CDR3 in DNA: TGTGCCAGCAGCTTAGAGGTGAACACTGAAGCTTTCTTT. The genes are TRBV7-3 and TRBJ1-1, with D unclear. Germline V lookup: CDR1 SGHTA, CDR2 FQGTGA. The V end lost 2 bases, the J end lost 0 bases, and 4 bases lay between the germline ends. This CDR3 has 13 amino acids.